This TCR beta chain was captured in a study of blood T cell repertoires in COVID-19. On the study more broadly: Sites in the United States, Italy and Spain provided acute and convalescent COVID-19 samples. T cells, B-cell-depleted T cells, or PBMCs provided the cDNA or gDNA that served as material.

This CDR3 region has 14 residues. The count of this clone is one. TCRdb's copy holds only in-frame clones and misses some; the assay was immunoSEQ multiplex PCR. The data contain around 150,000 clones, roughly three quarters of them singletons. Sequenced sample: peripheral blood. The V gene is TRBV21-1, the J gene TRBJ2-3; TRBD2, the D gene given by the table, was not confirmed from the DNA. TRBV21-1 is a documented pseudogene. The sequence was collected from a man aged 60 to 69 with acute or convalescent COVID-19. Here the CDR3 reads CASSPRGLRFTQYF. The CDR3 coding sequence is TGTGCCAGCAGCCCGCGGGGTTTAAGATTTACGCAGTATTTT.